These 11 T cell receptor beta chains were sequenced from one sample in a study of T cell responses to AZD1222 COVID-19 vaccine. The assay was immunoSEQ multiplex PCR, and TCRdb's table has in-frame clones only and misses some. The repertoire holds 70,000 to 100,000 clones, approximately 83% seen once, with about 3.5% in the top ten. The sequencing here drew on peripheral blood, taken 28 days after the second AZD1222 dose. Every receptor here comes from an adult who received the AZD1222 COVID-19 vaccine.

Only a few counts were recorded for this clone. This sequence joins TRBV7-3 and TRBJ2-7; 10 bases are a match to TRBD2. Trimming took 1 base from V and 5 from J; bases not matched to a gene: 8. The CDR3 contains 16 residues. Per germline, CDR1 SGHTA and CDR2 FQGTGA. The CDR3 sequence is CASSLSSLAGVDEQYF. The CDR3 nucleotides read TGTGCCAGCAGCTTAAGTAGTCTAGCGGGAGTAGACGAGCAGTACTTC.

The J gene is TRBJ1-4, the V gene TRBV3-1 (or the pseudogene TRBV3-2); no clear D. From germline, CDR1 is LGHDT and CDR2 YNNKEL (reference sequence). V lost 0 bases, J lost 5 bases, and 10 bases lay in between. This CDR3 has 15 residues. CDR3 DNA sequence: TGTGCCAGCAGCCAAGAGCCAAGAATAAATGAAAAACTGTTTTTT. This gives the protein CASSQEPRINEKLFF.

V usage is TRBV18 and J usage is TRBJ1-2, with D unresolved. CDR3 size: 14 residues. V was trimmed by 3 bases and J by 2 bases, leaving 10 bases between them. Germline CDR1 KGHSH, CDR2 LQKENI. CDR3 sequence: CASSPDELNYGYTF. CDR3 DNA: TGTGCCAGCTCACCTGATGAACTGAACTATGGCTACACCTTC.

The rearrangement links TRBV27 to TRBJ2-5; TRBD2 might be the D (6 bases). Germline V gene lookup returns CDR1 MNHEY and CDR2 SMNVEV (reference sequence). The CDR3 contains 14 residues. Trimming stripped 6 bases from V and 5 bases from J, with 16 bases between. The CDR3, as DNA: TGTGCCAGCAGAGACCGGGACTGGGCCGAGACCCAGTACTTC. This codes for CASRDRDWAETQYF.

This rearrangement joins TRBV5-1 to TRBJ2-7, with 7 positions matching TRBD1. CDR3 length: 13 amino acids. V dropped 5 bases and J dropped 3; count of bases not matched to a gene: 5. Germline V CDR1 and CDR2: SGHRS, YFSETQ. The CDR3 DNA reads TGCGCCAGCAGAAGACAGGGAAACTACGAGCAGTACTTC. It specifies CASRRQGNYEQYF.

The chain employs TRBV27 and TRBJ2-1, with D possibly called TRBD1 or TRBD2 (5 bases each). CDR1 and CDR2 from the germline V gene are MNHEY and SMNVEV (reference sequence). V was pared by 11 bases and J by 8 bases, with 22 bases between. The CDR3 covers 14 residues. The CDR3 DNA is TGTGCCTCCTACCCGGGACGGATATTCGATGAGCAGTTCTTC. Translation: CASYPGRIFDEQFF.

The chain has TRBV11-2 and TRBJ2-5; D unclear. Trimming stripped 8 bases from V and 2 bases from J, with 3 bases between. This CDR3 region has 10 residues. The germline V gene has CDR1 SGHAT and CDR2 FQNNGV. The CDR3 sequence is CASGQETQYF. CDR3 bases: TGTGCCAGCGGGCAAGAGACCCAGTACTTC.

This chain links TRBV6-5 with TRBJ1-1; D not certain. Germline-derived CDR1 and CDR2 are MNHEY and SVGAGI. The V and J ends lost 0 bases and 3 bases respectively, with 5 bases between them. The CDR3 has 13 amino acids. CDR3 in DNA: TGTGCCAGCAGTTACTCAAGTGACACTGAAGCTTTCTTT. Translated, it gives CASSYSSDTEAFF.

The chain uses TRBV15 and TRBJ2-7, with no clear D. Looked up from germline, CDR1 is LNHNV and CDR2 is YYDKDF (reference sequence). With 3 bases removed from V and 5 bases from J, the gap between germline ends came to 14 bases. The CDR3 is 14 amino acids. CDR3 sequence (DNA): TGTGCCACCAGCAGTGGTGAAGGGCGGAACGAGCAGTACTTC. It yields the protein CATSSGEGRNEQYF. The complete variable domain, with remaining parts taken from reference TRBV15 and TRBJ2-7, reads DAMVIQNPRYQVTQFGKPVTLSCSQTLNHNVMYWYQQKSSQAPKLLFHYYDKDFNNEADTPDNFQSRRPNTSFCFLDIRSPGLGDTAMYLCATSSGEGRNEQYFGPGTRLTVT.

The chain is built from TRBV7-2 and TRBJ1-5; D is unclear. The CDR3 extends over 16 amino acids. Per the germline V gene, CDR1 is SGHTA and CDR2 is FQGNSA. V lost 5 bases, J lost 0 bases, and 14 bases lay in between. The CDR3 reads CASSPSPSDSNQPQHF. Written as DNA, the CDR3 is TGTGCCAGCAGCCCCTCCCCTTCGGATAGCAATCAGCCCCAGCATTTT. Full variable domain (rest looked up from reference TRBV7-2 and TRBJ1-5): GAGVSQSPSNKVTEKGKDVELRCDPISGHTALYWYRQSLGQGLEFLIYFQGNSAPDKSGLPSDRFSAERTGGSVSTLTIQRTQQEDSAVYLCASSPSPSDSNQPQHFGDGTRLSIL.

Points on this clone: Different DNA sequences within this sample yield the same CDR3. V gene TRBV18 combines with J gene TRBJ2-5; D possibly uses TRBD1 or TRBD2 (5 bases each). The germline CDR1 and CDR2 sequences are KGHSH and LQKENI. Trimming stripped 3 bases from V and 3 bases from J, with 8 bases between. This CDR3 comprises 13 residues. CDR3 residues: CASSPGVEETQYF. As DNA, the CDR3 is TGTGCCAGCTCACCGGGGGTGGAAGAGACCCAGTACTTC.